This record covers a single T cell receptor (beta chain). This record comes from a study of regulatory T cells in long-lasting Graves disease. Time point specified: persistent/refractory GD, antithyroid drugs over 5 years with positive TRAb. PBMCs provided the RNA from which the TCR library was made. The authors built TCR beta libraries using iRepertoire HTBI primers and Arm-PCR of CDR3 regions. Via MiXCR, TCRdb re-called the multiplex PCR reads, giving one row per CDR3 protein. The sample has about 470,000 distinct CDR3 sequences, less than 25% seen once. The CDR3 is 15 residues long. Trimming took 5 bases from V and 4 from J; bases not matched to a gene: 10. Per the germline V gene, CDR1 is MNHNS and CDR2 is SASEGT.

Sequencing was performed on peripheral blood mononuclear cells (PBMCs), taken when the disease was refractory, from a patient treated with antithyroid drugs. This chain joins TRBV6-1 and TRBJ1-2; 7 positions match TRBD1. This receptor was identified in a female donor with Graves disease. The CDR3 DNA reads TGTGCCAGCAGTAGGGGCTGGCAGGGGGGCTATGGCTACACCTTC. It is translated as CASSRGWQGGYGYTF.